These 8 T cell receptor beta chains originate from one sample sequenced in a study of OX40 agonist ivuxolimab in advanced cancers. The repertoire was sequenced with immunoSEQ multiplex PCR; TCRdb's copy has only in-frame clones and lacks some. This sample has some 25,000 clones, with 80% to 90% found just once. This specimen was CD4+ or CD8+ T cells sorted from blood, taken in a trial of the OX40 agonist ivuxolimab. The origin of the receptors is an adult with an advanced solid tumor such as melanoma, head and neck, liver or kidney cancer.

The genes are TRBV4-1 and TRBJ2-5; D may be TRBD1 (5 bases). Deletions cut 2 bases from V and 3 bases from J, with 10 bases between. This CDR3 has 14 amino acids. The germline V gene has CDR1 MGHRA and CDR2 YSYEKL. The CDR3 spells CASSQRQHEETQYF. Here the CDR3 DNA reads TGCGCCAGCAGCCAAAGACAGCATGAAGAGACCCAGTACTTC.

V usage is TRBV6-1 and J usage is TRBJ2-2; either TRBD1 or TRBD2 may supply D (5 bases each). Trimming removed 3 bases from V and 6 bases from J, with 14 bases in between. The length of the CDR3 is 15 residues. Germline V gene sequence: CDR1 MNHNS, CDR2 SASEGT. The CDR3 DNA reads TGTGCCAGCAGTGATTTGGGGGAATCGGCCGGGGAGCTGTTTTTT. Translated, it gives CASSDLGESAGELFF.

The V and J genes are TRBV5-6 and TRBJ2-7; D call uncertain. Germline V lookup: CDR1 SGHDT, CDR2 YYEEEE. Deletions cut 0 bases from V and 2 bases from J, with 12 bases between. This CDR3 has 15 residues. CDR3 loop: CASSLGAVSPYEQYF. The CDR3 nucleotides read TGTGCCAGCAGCTTGGGAGCAGTCAGCCCCTACGAGCAGTACTTC.

For the CDR3, the DNA is TGTGCCAGCAGCCTAGCGACCATTAACACCGGGGAGCTGTTTTTT. Translating it yields CASSLATINTGELFF. V is TRBV27 and J is TRBJ2-2; D may be TRBD2 (6 bases). The CDR3 is made up of 15 amino acids. Germline V gives CDR1 MNHEY, CDR2 SMNVEV (reference sequence). V dropped 6 bases and J dropped 2 bases, with 13 bases sitting between them.

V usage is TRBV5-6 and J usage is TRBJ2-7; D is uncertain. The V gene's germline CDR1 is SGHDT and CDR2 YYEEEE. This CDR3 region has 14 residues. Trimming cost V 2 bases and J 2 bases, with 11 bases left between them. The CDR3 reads CASSLADSTYEQYF. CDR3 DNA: TGTGCCAGCAGCTTAGCAGATTCTACCTACGAGCAGTACTTC.

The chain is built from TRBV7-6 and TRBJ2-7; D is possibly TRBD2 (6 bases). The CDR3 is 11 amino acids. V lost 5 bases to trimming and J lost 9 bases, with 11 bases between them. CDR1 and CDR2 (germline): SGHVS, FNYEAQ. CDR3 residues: CASSSDGGQYF. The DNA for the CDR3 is TGTGCCAGCAGCAGTGACGGGGGGCAGTACTTC.

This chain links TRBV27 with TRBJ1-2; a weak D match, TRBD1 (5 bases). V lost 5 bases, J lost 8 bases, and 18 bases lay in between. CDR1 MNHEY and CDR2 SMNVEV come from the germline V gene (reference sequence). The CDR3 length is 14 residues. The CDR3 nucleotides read TGTGCCAGCAGTACCTTGGGGCAGGGAGAAGGCTACACCTTC. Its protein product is CASSTLGQGEGYTF.

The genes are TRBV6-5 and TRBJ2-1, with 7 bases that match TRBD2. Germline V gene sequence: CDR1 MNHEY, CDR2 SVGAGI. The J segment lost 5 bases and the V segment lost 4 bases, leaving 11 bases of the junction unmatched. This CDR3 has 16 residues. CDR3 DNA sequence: TGTGCCAGCAGTTGGCGGGGATGGGGGGGAGACAATGAGCAGTTCTTC. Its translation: CASSWRGWGGDNEQFF.